The 32 T cell receptor beta chains below come from one sample, sequenced in a study of molecular identifiers for immune sequencing clone quantification (dated by TCRdb to 2016 to 2018). Libraries came from PCR. Sequencing was performed on a NextSeq 500. TCRdb itself trimmed the public reads at Q25 with fastp, ran MiXCR and retained productive beta chains. Rows are unified per CDR3 protein, each entry keeping the most common DNA and genes. This sample gives 460,000 or so distinct CDR3 sequences in total; roughly 24% of them show up just once. Of the sample, under 0.85% is held by the ten largest clones. The source material was naive CD8+ T cells from blood, with Jurkat cell RNA spiked in. The cell subset or site tag for this specimen amounts to: FACS-sorted CD8+CD4-CCR7+CD45RA+ naive T cells. All receptors derive from a human donor in good health. Some libraries in this study had Jurkat cell RNA spiked in.

J is TRBJ2-5 and V is TRBV27, with 8 bases matching TRBD1. V dropped 5 bases and J dropped 9; count of bases not matched to a gene: 11. This CDR3 has 14 residues. Germline CDR1 and CDR2: MNHEY and SMNVEV (reference sequence). The CDR3 loop reads CASSPLTGVEPQYF. As DNA, the CDR3 is TGTGCCAGCAGTCCACTGACAGGGGTGGAGCCCCAGTACTTC.

The V and J genes are TRBV5-6 and TRBJ1-5; D might be TRBD1 (5 bases). This CDR3 contains 15 residues. In germline, CDR1 is SGHDT, CDR2 YYEEEE. The germline V and J ends were trimmed by 4 bases and 3 bases, with 14 bases remaining between them. CDR3 bases: TGTGCCAGCAGCAAGAATGGGGGGAACAATCAGCCCCAGCATTTT. Encoded protein: CASSKNGGNNQPQHF.

Only a few counts were recorded for this clonotype. The CDR3 DNA is TGCAGTGCTAGAGGACTTAGCGGACCGTCGGGCAGAAGCTCCTACGAGCAGTACTTC. It codes for CSARGLSGPSGRSSYEQYF. The V and J genes are TRBV20-1 and TRBJ2-7, with a weak D call TRBD2 (6 bases). The CDR3 runs 19 residues. Trimming removed 1 base at V and 0 bases at J, with 25 bases between. The germline V gene encodes CDR1 DFQATT and CDR2 SNEGSKA (reference sequence).

This clonotype has at least ten counts. The chain couples TRBV7-9 to TRBJ2-7, with 9 bases lining up with TRBD1. J lost 2 bases, V lost 5 bases, and 7 bases had no gene match. The germline V gene has CDR1 SEHNR and CDR2 FQNEAQ (reference sequence). CDR3 length equals 15 residues. The CDR3, as DNA: TGTGCCAGCAGCGGCCCGGGACAGGGTGCCTACGAGCAGTACTTC. It translates to CASSGPGQGAYEQYF. The full variable domain, with the rest looked up from reference TRBV7-9 and TRBJ2-7, is DTGVSQNPRHKITKRGQNVTFRCDPISEHNRLYWYRQTLGQGPEFLTYFQNEAQLEKSRLLSDRFSAERPKGSFSTLEIQRTEQGDSAMYLCASSGPGQGAYEQYFGPGTRLTVT.

Notes on this clonotype: An end of the junction does not agree with germline; a read error may underlie this. The chain recombines TRBV7-2 with TRBJ2-3, with D perhaps TRBD1 (6 bases). The germline V gene has CDR1 SGHTA and CDR2 FQGNSA. This CDR3 contains 14 residues. The CDR3 here is CAGSSQGQGDTQYF. The CDR3 coding sequence is TGTGCCGGCAGCTCACAGGGCCAGGGGGATACGCAGTATTTT. The full variable domain, in which reference TRBV7-2 and TRBJ2-3 provide the parts outside the CDR3, is GAGVSQSPSNKVTEKGKDVELRCDPISGHTALYWYRQSLGQGLEFLIYFQGNSAPDKSGLPSDRFSAERTGGSVSTLTIQRTQQEDSAVYLCAGSSQGQGDTQYFGPGTRLTVL.

This chain links TRBV14 with TRBJ2-7; no firm D call. Trimming took off 4 bases at V and 6 bases at J, with 13 bases between the two ends. Germline V gives CDR1 SGHDN, CDR2 FVKESK. The CDR3 consists of 13 residues. CDR3 DNA sequence: TGTGCCAGCAGCCTTACCCGCCAGCGCGAGCAGTACTTC. As protein: CASSLTRQREQYF.

About this clonotype: The CDR3 ends on some other residue instead of the conserved phenylalanine or tryptophan, so this is likely a read error. The rearrangement uses TRBV6-2 or TRBV6-3 and TRBJ2-5; D remains ambiguous. CDR3 length: 16 amino acids. The germline V and J ends were trimmed by 5 bases and 0 bases, with 16 bases remaining between them. Germline CDR1 reads MNHEY; CDR2 reads SVGEGT. CDR3 in amino acids: CASSLSPPRNQETQYL. The CDR3 DNA sequence: TGTGCCAGCAGTCTATCACCCCCGCGGAACCAAGAGACCCAGTACCTC.

J is TRBJ2-7 and V is TRBV7-6; D may correspond to TRBD1 or TRBD2 (6 bases each). Trimming shortened V by 4 bases and J by 5 bases, and 9 bases separated the two germline ends. The length of the CDR3 is 12 residues. The germline V gene has CDR1 SGHVS and CDR2 FNYEAQ. The CDR3 here is CASSSGAHEQYF. CDR3 nucleotides: TGTGCCAGCAGCTCGGGGGCCCACGAGCAGTACTTC. The variable domain in full, with the rest retrieved from reference TRBV7-6 and TRBJ2-7, is GAGVSQSPRYKVTKRGQDVALRCDPISGHVSLYWYRQALGQGPEFLTYFNYEAQQDKSGLPNDRFSAERPEGSISTLTIQRTEQRDSAMYRCASSSGAHEQYFGPGTRLTVT.

The V and J genes are TRBV28 and TRBJ2-5; 14 bases fit TRBD2. The junction had 5 bases not matched to a gene; V was cut back by 4 bases and J by 4 bases. Germline assignment: CDR1 MDHEN and CDR2 SYDVKM. The CDR3 totals 16 residues. The CDR3 loop reads CASSSGLAGVLETQYF. The CDR3 region has the DNA TGTGCCAGCAGTTCGGGACTAGCGGGAGTTTTAGAGACCCAGTACTTC.

This clonotype was seen repeatedly, ten times or more. The V and J genes are TRBV5-6 and TRBJ2-6, with D hard to call. There are 16 residues in the CDR3. With 0 bases removed from V and 0 bases from J, the gap between germline ends came to 7 bases. Looked up from germline, CDR1 is SGHDT and CDR2 is YYEEEE. Here the CDR3 reads CASSLAVYSGANVLTF. The CDR3 DNA follows: TGTGCCAGCAGCTTGGCCGTCTACTCTGGGGCCAACGTCCTGACTTTC.

This clonotype has at least ten counts. The rearrangement uses TRBV7-9 and TRBJ1-2, with D unresolved. V dropped 5 bases and J dropped 4 bases, with 17 bases sitting between them. The V gene's germline CDR1 is SEHNR and CDR2 FQNEAQ (reference sequence). The CDR3 totals 15 residues. In DNA form, the CDR3 reads TGTGCCAGCAGCCCCGTGGGATACGAGCTCTATGGCTACACCTTC. Translated: CASSPVGYELYGYTF.

The J gene is TRBJ2-7, the V gene TRBV12-3 or TRBV12-4; 11 bases match TRBD2. This CDR3 is 17 amino acids long. V lost 6 bases and J lost 4; bases outside the gene matches: 14. In nucleotides, the CDR3 is TGTGCCAGCAGCTCCCCGGGGGTGGTAGCGGGAGGGTACGAGCAGTACTTC. This translates into CASSSPGVVAGGYEQYF.

The rearrangement links TRBV6-2 or TRBV6-3 to TRBJ2-2; D is uncertain. V was shortened by 6 bases and J by 2 bases, with 7 bases between the two germline ends. Germline V gene sequence: CDR1 MNHEY, CDR2 SVGEGT. The CDR3 extends over 13 amino acids. The CDR3 loop is CASSLDNTGELFF. The CDR3 coding sequence is TGTGCCAGCAGCCTTGACAACACCGGGGAGCTGTTTTTT.

To note about this clonotype: This may stem from a read error, because a much larger clone lies one nucleotide away. The rearrangement links TRBV7-9 to TRBJ2-5, with no clear D. This CDR3 comprises 11 residues. Germline CDR1 is SEHNR and CDR2 is FQNEAQ (reference sequence). V gave up 8 bases and J gave up 1 base, with 5 bases separating them. CDR3 nucleotides: TGTGCCAGCGGCATCCAAGAGACCCAGTACTTC. It encodes CASGIQETQYF.

Only a few counts were recorded for this clonotype. The chain employs TRBV5-5 and TRBJ2-7; tentatively, D is TRBD2 (5 bases). The germline gives CDR1 SGHKS, CDR2 YYEKEE (reference sequence). V was clipped by 3 bases and J by 0 bases, with 22 bases between them. This CDR3 has 18 amino acids. The CDR3: CASSYGALGGESSYEQYF. The CDR3 DNA follows: TGTGCCAGCAGCTATGGCGCCCTAGGAGGAGAGAGCTCCTACGAGCAGTACTTC.

On this clonotype: A much more abundant neighbour one base away suggests this may be a read error. The chain has TRBV5-3 and TRBJ2-7, with D uncertain. TRBV5-3 is given ORF status, its function remaining uncertain. The CDR3 has 10 amino acids. The CDR3 region is CASSFYEQHF. The CDR3 bases are TGTGCCAGCAGCTTTTACGAGCAGCACTTC.

This clonotype appeared a few times. The chain carries TRBV4-3 and TRBJ2-1; TRBD2 matches at 10 bases. There are 15 residues in the CDR3. Germline-derived CDR1 and CDR2 are LGHNA and YSLEER. V trimming: 3 bases; J trimming: 10 bases; junction bases outside the gene matches: 9. The CDR3 DNA reads as TGCGCCAGCAGCCATACCGCGGGACTAGCGAGAGAGCAGTTCTTC. It translates to CASSHTAGLAREQFF.

In the case of this clonotype: Being one base from a much bigger clone, this may be a read error. J is TRBJ2-7 and V is TRBV4-1, with D maybe TRBD2 (5 bases). CDR1 and CDR2 from the germline V gene are MGHRA and YSYEKL. V lost 4 bases and J 6 bases, leaving 10 bases between the germline ends. This CDR3 contains 12 residues. CDR3 residues: CASSRVRGEQYF. Written as DNA, the CDR3 is TGCGCCAGCAGCCGAGTACGGGGCGAGCAGTACTTC.

As concerns this clonotype: A much larger clone differs from this one at a single base, so this may be a read error. The chain has TRBV6-5 and TRBJ2-5; D call uncertain. The CDR3 extends over 15 amino acids. V was cut by 2 bases and J by 2 bases, with 12 bases left in between. In germline, CDR1 is MNHEY, CDR2 SVGAGI. The CDR3 reads CASSYTGGFQETQYF. The CDR3 coding sequence is TGTGCCAGCAGTTACACTGGCGGTTTTCAAGAGACCCAGTACTTC.

This clonotype showed up many times. V and J are TRBV29-1 and TRBJ1-1; 8 bases align to TRBD1. Losses at the gene ends were 3 bases for V and 1 base for J; bases not matched to a gene: 10. The CDR3 runs to 16 residues. Germline lookup yields CDR1 SQVTM and CDR2 ANQGSEA. CDR3 DNA: TGCAGCGTTGAGGGCGACAGGGGAGGCAGGAACACTGAAGCTTTCTTT. Translated, it gives CSVEGDRGGRNTEAFF.

This clonotype was seen many times. CDR3 sequence (DNA): TGTGCCAGCAGCTTACCTCCCTCTGGGGCCAACGTCCTGACTTTC. It translates to CASSLPPSGANVLTF. The chain carries TRBV7-6 and TRBJ2-6; no definite D call. Germline lookup yields CDR1 SGHVS and CDR2 FNYEAQ. The CDR3 has 15 residues. The V end was cut by 2 bases, the J end by 0 bases, with 5 bases between. Full variable domain (missing parts from reference TRBV7-6 and TRBJ2-6): GAGVSQSPRYKVTKRGQDVALRCDPISGHVSLYWYRQALGQGPEFLTYFNYEAQQDKSGLPNDRFSAERPEGSISTLTIQRTEQRDSAMYRCASSLPPSGANVLTFGAGSRLTVL.

The sample holds many counts of this clonotype. The V and J genes are TRBV29-1 and TRBJ1-1, with D unresolved. Per the germline V gene, CDR1 is SQVTM and CDR2 is ANQGSEA. CDR3 length: 14 amino acids. Between the trimmed V and J ends, which lost 5 bases and 4 bases, there was a span of 17 bases. DNA for the CDR3: TGCAGCGTTTTTGGTTCCGGGTTGGGCACTGAAGCTTTCTTT. Translation gives CSVFGSGLGTEAFF.

This clonotype turned up a few times. As DNA, the CDR3 is TGTGCCAGTAGTCTGACTAGCGGGGGCCTGTACAATGAGCAGTTCTTC. Translating gives CASSLTSGGLYNEQFF. The J gene is TRBJ2-1, the V gene TRBV19; TRBD2 matches 12 bases. The CDR3 loop spans 16 amino acids. The germline V gene has CDR1 LNHDA and CDR2 SQIVND (reference sequence). V was pared by 5 bases and J by 4 bases, with 6 bases of the junction left unmatched.

Note on this clonotype: A much larger clone lies one base from this, so it may be a read error. CDR3 in DNA: TGTGCCAGCTCACCACCGGGTGGCGGCTACACAGATACGCAGTATTTT. Amino acids: CASSPPGGGYTDTQYF. The J gene is TRBJ2-3, the V gene TRBV18; D remains ambiguous. CDR1 is KGHSH, CDR2 LQKENI, per germline. Trimming pared 0 bases from V and 2 bases from J, leaving 12 bases between. The CDR3 has 16 amino acids.

This CDR3 reads CASSYRGNNSPLHF. As DNA, the CDR3 is TGTGCCAGCAGTTACCGGGGTAATAATTCACCCCTCCACTTT. This chain links TRBV28 with TRBJ1-6, with D hard to call. Germline-derived CDR1 and CDR2 are MDHEN and SYDVKM. This CDR3 is built from 14 residues. The ends were cut back, 4 bases at V and 5 bases at J, with 9 bases in the middle.

This clonotype was counted only a few times. The chain combines TRBV4-1 with TRBJ1-1; 12 bases align to TRBD1. The CDR3 contains 18 residues. Germline loops: CDR1 MGHRA, CDR2 YSYEKL. Trimming cost V 4 bases and J 3 bases; bases outside gene matches: 12. CDR3 nucleotides: TGCGCCAGCAGCCTATTGCCGGGACAGGGGGCGAAGGACACTGAAGCTTTCTTT. This gives the protein CASSLLPGQGAKDTEAFF.

For the CDR3, the DNA is TGTGCCAGCAGCCAAGGACAGAACTCCTACGAGCAGTACTTC. Translation: CASSQGQNSYEQYF. The chain joins TRBV3-1 to TRBJ2-7; tentative D call: TRBD1 (5 bases). Trimming removed 1 base from V and 0 bases from J, with 7 bases in between. The germline V gene has CDR1 LGHDT and CDR2 YNNKEL (reference sequence). The CDR3 covers 14 residues.

This clonotype was picked up a small number of times. The chain is built from TRBV2 and TRBJ2-5; D might be TRBD2 (5 bases). Germline CDR1 reads SNHLY; CDR2 reads FYNNEI. The CDR3 covers 12 residues. V lost 2 bases and J lost 12, with 13 bases in between. CDR3 in amino acids: CASSEYNGVEYF. Written as DNA, the CDR3 is TGTGCCAGCAGTGAATACAACGGGGTGGAGTACTTC.

The rearrangement joins TRBV30 to TRBJ1-1, with a possible D match to TRBD1 (6 bases). The CDR3 contains 15 residues. Trimming stripped 5 bases from V and 2 bases from J, with 18 bases between. The V gene's germline CDR1 is GTSNPN and CDR2 SVGIG (reference sequence). The CDR3 DNA follows: TGTGCCTGGGACTTCGGGGGCCCGGGAAACACTGAAGCTTTCTTT. Translated, it gives CAWDFGGPGNTEAFF. Full variable domain (rest looked up from reference TRBV30 and TRBJ1-1): SQTIHQWPATLVQPVGSPLSLECTVEGTSNPNLYWYRQAAGRGLQLLFYSVGIGQISSEVPQNLSASRPQDRQFILSSKKLLLSDSGFYLCAWDFGGPGNTEAFFGQGTRLTVV.

The chain employs TRBV15 and TRBJ2-7, with D perhaps TRBD2 (6 bases). Germline CDR1 is LNHNV and CDR2 is YYDKDF (reference sequence). This CDR3 region has 16 residues. Between the trimmed V and J ends, which lost 5 bases and 0 bases, there was a span of 17 bases. The CDR3 nucleotides are TGTGCCACCAGCCCATCGGGGAGGACTATCTCCTACGAGCAGTACTTC. This gives the protein CATSPSGRTISYEQYF.

The V and J genes are TRBV5-6 and TRBJ1-5; 8 bases map to TRBD1. Germline V CDR1 and CDR2: SGHDT, YYEEEE. V shed 4 bases, J shed 6 bases, and the junction held 9 bases outside the gene matches. This CDR3 has 15 residues. CDR3 coding DNA: TGTGCCAGCAGCCTAAACAGGGGGTTCGGTCAGCCCCAGCATTTT. Its translation is CASSLNRGFGQPQHF.

This clonotype was seen ten or more times. The genes are TRBV10-3 and TRBJ2-7; 11 bases fit TRBD2. V lost 3 bases to trimming and J lost 4 bases; unmatched junction nucleotides: 11. The CDR3 covers 17 residues. Looked up from germline, CDR1 is ENHRY and CDR2 is SYGVKD. This CDR3 reads CAISDRPQSSGGYEQYF. The CDR3 nucleotides are TGTGCCATCAGTGACCGACCGCAGTCTAGCGGGGGGTACGAGCAGTACTTC.